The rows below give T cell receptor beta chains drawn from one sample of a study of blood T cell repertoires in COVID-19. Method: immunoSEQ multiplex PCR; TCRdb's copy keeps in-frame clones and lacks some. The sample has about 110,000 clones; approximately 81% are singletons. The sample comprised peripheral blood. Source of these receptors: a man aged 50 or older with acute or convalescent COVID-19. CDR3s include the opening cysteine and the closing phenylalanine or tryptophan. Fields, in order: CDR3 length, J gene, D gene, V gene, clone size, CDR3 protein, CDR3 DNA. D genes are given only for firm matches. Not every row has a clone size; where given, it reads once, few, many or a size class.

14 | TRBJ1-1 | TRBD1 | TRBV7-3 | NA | CASSLQGARTEAFF | TGTGCCAGCAGTTTACAGGGGGCGCGAACTGAAGCTTTCTTT
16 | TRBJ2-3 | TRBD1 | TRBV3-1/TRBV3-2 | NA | CASSQDSGQGTDTQYF | TGTGCCAGCAGCCAAGATTCCGGACAGGGGACAGATACGCAGTATTTT
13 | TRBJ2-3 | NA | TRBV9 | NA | CASSVDITGTQYF | TGTGCCAGCAGCGTAGATATTACCGGTACGCAGTATTTT
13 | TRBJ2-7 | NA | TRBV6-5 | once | CASSRGQGGEQYF | TGTGCCAGCAGCCGGGGGCAGGGGGGCGAGCAGTACTTC
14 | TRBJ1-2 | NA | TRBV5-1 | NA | CASSRDMVDYGYTF | TGCGCCAGCAGCCGGGACATGGTCGACTATGGCTACACCTTC
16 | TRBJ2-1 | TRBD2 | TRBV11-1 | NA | CASSLGSRGGWNEQFF | TGTGCCAGCAGCTTAGGGTCGCGGGGGGGCTGGAATGAGCAGTTCTTC
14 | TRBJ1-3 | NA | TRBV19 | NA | CASRDPGVGNTIYF | TGTGCCAGTAGGGATCCAGGGGTCGGAAACACCATATATTTT
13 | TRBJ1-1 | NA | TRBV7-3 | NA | CASGPGLGTEAFF | TGTGCCAGCGGTCCAGGGCTGGGGACTGAAGCTTTCTTT
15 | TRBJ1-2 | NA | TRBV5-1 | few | CASSLGGEGNYGYTF | TGCGCCAGCAGCTTGGGGGGAGAGGGCAACTATGGCTACACCTTC
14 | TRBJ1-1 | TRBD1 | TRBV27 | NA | CASSLAGGNTEAFF | TGTGCCAGCAGTTTAGCAGGGGGGAACACTGAAGCTTTCTTT
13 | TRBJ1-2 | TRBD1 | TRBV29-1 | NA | CSVEDRDNYGYTF | TGCAGCGTTGAGGACAGGGATAACTATGGCTACACCTTC
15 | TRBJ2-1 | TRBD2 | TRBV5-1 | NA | CASRNLAGDYNEQFF | TGCGCCAGCAGGAACCTAGCGGGGGATTACAATGAGCAGTTCTTC
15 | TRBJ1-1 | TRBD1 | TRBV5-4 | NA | CASRKGEGAITEAFF | TGTGCCAGCCGGAAAGGAGAGGGGGCGATCACTGAAGCTTTCTTT
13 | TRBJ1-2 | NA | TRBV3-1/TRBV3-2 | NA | CASSHLTDKGYTF | TGTGCCAGCAGCCACTTAACAGACAAAGGCTACACCTTC
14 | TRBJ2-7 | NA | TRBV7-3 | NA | CASTRAGPKKEQYF | TGTGCCAGCACGCGGGCGGGGCCGAAAAAAGAGCAGTACTTC
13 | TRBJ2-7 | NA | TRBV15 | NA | CATSVRVSYEQYF | TGTGCCACCAGCGTCAGGGTCTCCTACGAGCAGTACTTC
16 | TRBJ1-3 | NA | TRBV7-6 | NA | CASSLLWGDSGNTIYF | TGTGCCAGCAGCTTATTATGGGGCGACTCTGGAAACACCATATATTTT
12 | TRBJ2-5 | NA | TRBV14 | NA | CASSLDRRTQYF | TGTGCCAGCAGCCTTGACAGGCGGACCCAGTACTTC
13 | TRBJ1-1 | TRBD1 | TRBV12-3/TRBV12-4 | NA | CASQVQGAPEAFF | TGTGCCAGCCAGGTCCAGGGGGCCCCTGAAGCTTTCTTT
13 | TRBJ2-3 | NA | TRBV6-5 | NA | CASRKQGRDTQYF | TGTGCCAGCAGGAAACAGGGAAGAGATACGCAGTATTTT
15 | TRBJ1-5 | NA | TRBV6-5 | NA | CASSYSAGPNQPQHF | TGTGCCAGCAGTTACTCGGCAGGGCCCAATCAGCCCCAGCATTTT
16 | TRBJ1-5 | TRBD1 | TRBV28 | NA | CASSLKYRGSNQPQHF | TGTGCCAGCAGTTTAAAGTACAGGGGATCCAATCAGCCCCAGCATTTT
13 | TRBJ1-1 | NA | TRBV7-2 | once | CASSSRVNTEAFF | TGTGCCAGCAGCTCTCGGGTGAACACTGAAGCTTTCTTT
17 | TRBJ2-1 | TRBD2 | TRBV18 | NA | CASSPYPSGSSYNEQFF | TGTGCCAGCTCACCCTACCCTAGCGGGAGCTCCTACAATGAGCAGTTCTTC
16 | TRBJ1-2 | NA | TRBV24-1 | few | CATSDPSGRGTDGYTF | TGTGCCACCAGTGATCCCTCGGGCAGGGGCACCGATGGCTACACCTTC
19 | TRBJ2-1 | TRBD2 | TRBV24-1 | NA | CATSDSSGGPWSPYNEQFF | TGTGCCACCAGTGATTCTAGCGGGGGGCCTTGGTCCCCCTACAATGAGCAGTTCTTC